This T cell receptor beta chain was obtained from a study of blood T cell repertoires in COVID-19. The germline V gene has CDR1 MNHNY and CDR2 SVGAGI (reference sequence). The V and J ends lost 2 bases and 6 bases respectively, with 11 bases between them. The CDR3 extends over 14 amino acids. Recovered participants had two consecutive negative NP/OP PCR tests, healthcare professional clearance, or symptom resolution. This table comes from immunoSEQ multiplex PCR, and its TCRdb copy is limited to in-frame clones, with some not included. Of approximately 250,000 clones detected, about 89% appear once; the ten largest clones hold about 4%.

This TCR was sampled from a woman aged 25 to 45 who had recovered from COVID-19. This chain joins TRBV6-6 and TRBJ2-1; D may be TRBD1 (6 bases). Sequencing was done on a sample of PBMCs or T cells enriched from blood (not recorded which). This CDR3 is CASSYGSRGNEQFF. The CDR3 nucleotides read TGTGCCAGCAGTTACGGGTCCAGGGGCAATGAGCAGTTCTTC.